Presented here are 22 T cell receptor beta chains from one specimen sequenced in a study of T-cell memory formation after mild COVID-19. Each CDR3 protein gets one entry after TCRdb re-called the 5' RACE reads with MiXCR. The sample holds fewer than 400,000 distinct CDR3 sequences, roughly 15% seen once. The sequenced sample consisted of PBMCs or a T cell subset sorted from them (not recorded which). Receptors were obtained from a man younger than 35 who had mild COVID-19 (a few samples of this study predate the infection). Cell type and time point are not known.

The DNA of the CDR3 is TGTGCCAGCTCACCCGTGACAGGGAGAAACTATGGCTACACCTTC. Protein sequence: CASSPVTGRNYGYTF. The rearrangement joins TRBV18 to TRBJ1-2; 7 bases are shared with TRBD1. This CDR3 has 15 amino acids. The V segment lost 3 bases and the J segment 2 bases; nucleotides outside the gene matches: 6. Germline CDR1 is KGHSH and CDR2 is LQKENI.

This clonotype was detected only a few times. This chain joins TRBV3-1 and TRBJ2-1, with D possibly matching TRBD2 (7 bases). Looked up from germline, CDR1 is LGHDT and CDR2 is YNNKEL (reference sequence). The CDR3 has 15 residues. The V and J ends lost 0 bases and 10 bases respectively, with 16 bases between them. The CDR3 protein is CASSQEYGGPNEQFF. The CDR3 DNA sequence: TGTGCCAGCAGCCAAGAATACGGGGGGCCAAACGAGCAGTTCTTC.

This clonotype was counted a few times. The V gene is TRBV7-2, the J gene TRBJ2-1; the D gene is possibly TRBD1 (5 bases). The V end lost 3 bases, the J end lost 4 bases, and 7 bases lay between the germline ends. Germline CDR1 reads SGHTA; CDR2 reads FQGNSA. This CDR3 contains 13 residues. The CDR3: CASSFREYNEQFF. CDR3 DNA sequence: TGTGCCAGCAGCTTCAGGGAATACAATGAGCAGTTCTTC.

The chain recombines TRBV4-1 with TRBJ2-5; D possibly corresponds to TRBD2 (9 bases). The CDR3 is 15 residues long. Germline lookup yields CDR1 MGHRA and CDR2 YSYEKL. The germline V and J ends were trimmed by 4 bases and 4 bases, with 16 bases remaining between them. CDR3 sequence: CASSPRGGTGETQYF. The CDR3 region has the DNA TGCGCCAGCAGCCCGCGGGGGGGGACAGGAGAGACCCAGTACTTC.

The rearrangement joins TRBV12-3 or TRBV12-4 to TRBJ2-5, with a tentative D call TRBD2 (5 bases). This CDR3 has 13 residues. V dropped 8 bases and J dropped 0 bases, with 10 bases sitting between them. The CDR3 DNA reads as TGTGCCAGCTTGCCAGCGGACCAAGAGACCCAGTACTTC. Translating gives CASLPADQETQYF.

This clonotype was detected only a few times. CDR3 sequence reads: CASSQRTTWGLHGYTF. For the CDR3, the DNA is TGTGCCAGCAGCCAGAGAACCACATGGGGATTACATGGCTACACCTTC. The rearrangement uses TRBV3-1 and TRBJ1-2; D call uncertain. V was shortened by 3 bases and J by 6 bases, with 20 bases between the two germline ends. From germline, CDR1 is LGHDT and CDR2 YNNKEL (reference sequence). There are 16 residues in the CDR3.

This clonotype occurred a few times. The V gene is TRBV20-1, the J gene TRBJ1-2, with D uncertain. From germline, CDR1 is DFQATT and CDR2 SNEGSKA (reference sequence). The germline V and J ends were trimmed by 4 bases and 4 bases, with 13 bases remaining between them. This CDR3 has 13 amino acids. The CDR3 nucleotides read TGCAGTGCTACGGACGTTGAGGTCTATGGCTACACCTTC. Residues: CSATDVEVYGYTF.

This clonotype was detected a few times. The V gene is TRBV20-1, the J gene TRBJ1-5; 8 bases are a match to TRBD1. Trimming cost V 6 bases and J 2 bases; bases outside gene matches: 9. CDR3 size: 15 residues. Germline V gene lookup returns CDR1 DFQATT and CDR2 SNEGSKA (reference sequence). The CDR3 loop is CSAELRGLGNQPQHF. As DNA, the CDR3 is TGCAGTGCCGAACTCAGGGGGCTCGGCAATCAGCCCCAGCATTTT.

This chain connects TRBV29-1 to TRBJ2-1, with 7 nucleotides matching TRBD1. CDR3 length equals 15 residues. The germline V gene has CDR1 SQVTM and CDR2 ANQGSEA. Germline trimming cut 5 bases from V and 0 bases from J; bases unmatched to any gene: 7. CDR3 in DNA: TGCAGCGTTCCACAGGGGTCTAGCTCCTACAATGAGCAGTTCTTC. Translating it yields CSVPQGSSSYNEQFF.

The gene calls are TRBV20-1 and TRBJ2-5; possible D gene TRBD2, 5 bases. V dropped 6 bases and J dropped 0 bases, with 11 bases sitting between them. The CDR3 consists of 13 residues. The germline CDR1 and CDR2 sequences are DFQATT and SNEGSKA (reference sequence). The CDR3 region is CSAPPDYQETQYF. The CDR3 region has the DNA TGCAGTGCCCCCCCGGACTACCAAGAGACCCAGTACTTC.

This clonotype was counted between two and nine times. The chain combines TRBV7-9 with TRBJ1-5, with D uncertain. V was cut by 5 bases and J by 1 base, with 12 bases left in between. The CDR3 is 15 residues long. Germline V gene data show CDR1 as SEHNR and CDR2 as FQNEAQ (reference sequence). The CDR3 DNA follows: TGTGCCAGCAGCCCGGCAGGTGGGAGCAATCAGCCCCAGCATTTT. It is translated as CASSPAGGSNQPQHF.

This clonotype was counted between two and nine times. The chain links TRBV11-2 to TRBJ1-1; a weak D match, TRBD1 (5 bases). The CDR3 loop spans 13 amino acids. V lost 6 bases and J 13 bases, leaving 21 bases between the germline ends. Germline V gives CDR1 SGHAT, CDR2 FQNNGV. The CDR3 loop reads CASRATLQGLVFF. As DNA, the CDR3 is TGTGCCAGCAGGGCCACTCTTCAGGGTCTAGTTTTCTTT.

This clonotype showed up just once. The V and J genes are TRBV7-2 and TRBJ2-1; D is ambiguous. This CDR3 is 14 amino acids long. With 5 bases removed from V and 3 bases from J, the gap between germline ends came to 11 bases. The germline gives CDR1 SGHTA, CDR2 FQGNSA. CDR3 DNA sequence: TGTGCCAGCAGCACATCATACGACTACAATGAGCAGTTCTTC. Translating it yields CASSTSYDYNEQFF.

This chain links TRBV5-1 with TRBJ2-3; D remains unclear. The CDR3 length is 14 residues. The germline V gene has CDR1 SGHRS and CDR2 YFSETQ. Trimming pared 3 bases from V and 2 bases from J, leaving 10 bases between. CDR3 bases: TGCGCCAGCAGCTCGAGCCCAGCCACAGATACGCAGTATTTT. This translates into CASSSSPATDTQYF.

There are a few counts of this clonotype. V usage is TRBV7-9 and J usage is TRBJ1-6; D uncertain. V shed 5 bases and J shed 9 bases, with 8 bases lying between them. Germline values: CDR1 SEHNR, CDR2 FQNEAQ (reference sequence). This CDR3 is built from 12 residues. The CDR3 sequence is CASSQKGSPLHF. The CDR3, as DNA: TGTGCCAGCAGCCAGAAAGGTTCACCCCTCCACTTT.

This clonotype was seen more than once but under ten times. This rearrangement joins TRBV4-1 to TRBJ1-6; tentative D call: TRBD1 (5 bases). The CDR3 totals 16 residues. CDR1 MGHRA and CDR2 YSYEKL come from the germline V gene. Deletions cut 4 bases from V and 7 bases from J, with 17 bases between. The CDR3 region is CASSPLAGTMNSPLHF. Here the CDR3 DNA reads TGCGCCAGCAGCCCCCTTGCCGGGACGATGAATTCACCCCTCCACTTT.

This clonotype was found a few times. The junction departs from germline at one end; a sequencing error may be responsible. The rearrangement joins TRBV5-1 to TRBJ1-2, with D hard to call. The V gene's germline CDR1 is SGHRS and CDR2 YFSETQ. This CDR3 spans 14 amino acids. The CDR3 sequence is CASSLHRSNYGYTF. CDR3 sequence (DNA): TGCGCCAGCAGCTTGCATCGGTCTAATTATGGCTACACCTTC.

This clonotype appeared a few times. The rearrangement uses TRBV6-5 and TRBJ2-7; D is perhaps TRBD1 (6 bases). With 0 bases removed from V and 3 bases from J, the gap between germline ends came to 12 bases. The length of the CDR3 is 15 residues. Germline lookup yields CDR1 MNHEY and CDR2 SVGAGI. CDR3 in DNA: TGTGCCAGCAGTTACTCGAGGGCAGGGGACTACGAGCAGTACTTC. This codes for CASSYSRAGDYEQYF.

The chain carries TRBV6-2 or TRBV6-3 and TRBJ2-3; D is unclear. CDR3 length: 14 residues. Germline loops: CDR1 MNHEY, CDR2 SVGEGT. V was shortened by 2 bases and J by 3 bases, with 9 bases between the two germline ends. CDR3 sequence: CASSYLVATDTQYF. CDR3 DNA: TGTGCCAGCAGTTACCTAGTAGCAACAGATACGCAGTATTTT.

In this sample, this clonotype turned up a few times. J is TRBJ2-1 and V is TRBV19; D might be TRBD1 (8 bases). Germline V CDR1 and CDR2: LNHDA, SQIVND (reference sequence). V shed 8 bases and J shed 9 bases, with 14 bases lying between them. The CDR3 loop spans 12 amino acids. The CDR3 is CASDNRGGEQFF. The CDR3 DNA is TGTGCCAGTGATAACAGGGGGGGTGAGCAGTTCTTC. The whole variable domain, remainder taken from reference TRBV19 and TRBJ2-1, is DGGITQSPKYLFRKEGQNVTLSCEQNLNHDAMYWYRQDPGQGLRLIYYSQIVNDFQKGDIAEGYSVSREKKESFPLTVTSAQKNPTAFYLCASDNRGGEQFFGPGTRLTVL.

The rearrangement joins TRBV7-2 to TRBJ2-7, with a weak D call TRBD2 (5 bases). Per the germline V gene, CDR1 is SGHTA and CDR2 is FQGNSA. V was shortened by 2 bases and J by 11 bases, with 16 bases between the two germline ends. The CDR3 spans 13 residues. The CDR3 loop reads CASSLSRETPKYV. The DNA of the CDR3 is TGTGCCAGCAGCTTAAGTAGGGAGACACCTAAGTACGTC.

The sample holds many counts of this clonotype. The rearrangement joins TRBV12-3 or TRBV12-4 to TRBJ2-1, with D maybe TRBD2 (6 bases). Trimming removed 3 bases from V and 0 bases from J, with 9 bases in between. This CDR3 region has 15 residues. This CDR3 is CASSFGGASYNEQFF. CDR3 bases: TGTGCCAGCAGTTTCGGAGGGGCCTCCTACAATGAGCAGTTCTTC.